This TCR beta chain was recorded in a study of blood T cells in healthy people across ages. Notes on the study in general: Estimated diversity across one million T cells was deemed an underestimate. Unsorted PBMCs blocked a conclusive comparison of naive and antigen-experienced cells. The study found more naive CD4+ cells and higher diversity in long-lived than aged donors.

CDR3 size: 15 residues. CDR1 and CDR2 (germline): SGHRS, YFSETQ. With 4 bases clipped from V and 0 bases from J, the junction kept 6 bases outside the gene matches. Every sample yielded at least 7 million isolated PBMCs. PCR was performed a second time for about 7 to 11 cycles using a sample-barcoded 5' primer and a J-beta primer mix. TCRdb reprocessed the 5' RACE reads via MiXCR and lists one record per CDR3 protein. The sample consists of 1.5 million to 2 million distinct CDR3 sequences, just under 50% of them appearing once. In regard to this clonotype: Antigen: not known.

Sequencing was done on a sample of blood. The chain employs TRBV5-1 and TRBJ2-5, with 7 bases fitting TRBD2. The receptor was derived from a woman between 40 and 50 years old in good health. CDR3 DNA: TGCGCCAGCAGCCGACAGCTAGCGGACCAAGAGACCCAGTACTTC. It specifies CASSRQLADQETQYF.